This T cell receptor (beta chain) derives from a study of blood T cell repertoires in COVID-19. Sequencing used immunoSEQ multiplex PCR; TCRdb keeps in-frame clones, though not all of them. The sample lists 96,000 or so clones, around nine tenths seen once, with roughly 1.7% in the top ten. Trimming left V 4 bases short and J 6 bases short, with 12 bases between. CDR3 length: 13 amino acids. Germline V gives CDR1 KGHSH, CDR2 LQKENI. The sample comprised peripheral blood. This TCR was sampled from a man in his 60s with acute or convalescent COVID-19. The V and J genes are TRBV18 and TRBJ1-2; D gene unclear. The CDR3 reads CASSLGPLDGYTF. The CDR3 DNA is TGTGCCAGCTCACTCGGCCCCCTAGATGGCTACACCTTC.